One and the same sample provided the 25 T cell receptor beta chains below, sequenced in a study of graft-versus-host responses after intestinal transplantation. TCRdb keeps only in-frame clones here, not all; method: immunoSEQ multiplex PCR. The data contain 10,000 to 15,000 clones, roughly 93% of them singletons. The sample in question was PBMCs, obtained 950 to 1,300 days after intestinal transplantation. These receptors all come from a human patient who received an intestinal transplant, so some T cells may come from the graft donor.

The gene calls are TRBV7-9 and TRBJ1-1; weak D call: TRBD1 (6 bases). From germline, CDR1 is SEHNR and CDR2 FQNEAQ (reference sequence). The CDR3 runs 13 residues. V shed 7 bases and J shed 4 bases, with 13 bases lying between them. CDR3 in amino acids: CASTPLGGTEAFF. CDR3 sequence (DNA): TGTGCCAGCACCCCTTTAGGGGGCACTGAAGCTTTCTTT.

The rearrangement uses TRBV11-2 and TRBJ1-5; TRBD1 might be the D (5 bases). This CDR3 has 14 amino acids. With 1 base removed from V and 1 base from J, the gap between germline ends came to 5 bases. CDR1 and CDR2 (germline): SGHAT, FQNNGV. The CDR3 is CASSLGGSNQPQHF. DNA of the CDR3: TGTGCCAGCAGCTTAGGGGGGAGCAATCAGCCCCAGCATTTT.

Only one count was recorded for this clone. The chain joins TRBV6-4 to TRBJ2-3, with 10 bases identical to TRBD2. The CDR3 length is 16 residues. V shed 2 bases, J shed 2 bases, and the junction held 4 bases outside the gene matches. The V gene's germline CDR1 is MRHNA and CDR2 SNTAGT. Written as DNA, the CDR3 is TGTGCCAGCAGTGACGCTAGCGGGGGCCCCACAGATACGCAGTATTTT. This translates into CASSDASGGPTDTQYF.

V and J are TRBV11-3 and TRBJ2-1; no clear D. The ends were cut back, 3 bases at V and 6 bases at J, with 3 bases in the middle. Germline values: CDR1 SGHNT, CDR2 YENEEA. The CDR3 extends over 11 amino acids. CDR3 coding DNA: TGTGCCAGCAGCTTGGGCAATGAGCAGTTCTTC. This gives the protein CASSLGNEQFF.

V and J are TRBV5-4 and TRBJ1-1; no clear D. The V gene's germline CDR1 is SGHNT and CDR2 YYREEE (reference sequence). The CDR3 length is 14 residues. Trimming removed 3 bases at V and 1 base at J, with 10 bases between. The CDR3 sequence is CASSWGGPNTEAFF. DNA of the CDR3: TGTGCCAGCAGCTGGGGAGGCCCGAACACTGAAGCTTTCTTT.

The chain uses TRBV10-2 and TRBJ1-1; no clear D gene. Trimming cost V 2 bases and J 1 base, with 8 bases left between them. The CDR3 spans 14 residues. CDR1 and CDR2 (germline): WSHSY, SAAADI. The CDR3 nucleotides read TGCGCCAGCAGTGAGGTCGCGGGGAACACTGAAGCTTTCTTT. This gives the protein CASSEVAGNTEAFF.

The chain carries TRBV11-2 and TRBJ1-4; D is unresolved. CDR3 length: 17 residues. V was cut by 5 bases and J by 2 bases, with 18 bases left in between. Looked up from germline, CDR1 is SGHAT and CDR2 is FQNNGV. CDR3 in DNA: TGTGCCAGCAGCCCGCCGACCGTCTTCGCGACTAATGAAAAACTGTTTTTT. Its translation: CASSPPTVFATNEKLFF.

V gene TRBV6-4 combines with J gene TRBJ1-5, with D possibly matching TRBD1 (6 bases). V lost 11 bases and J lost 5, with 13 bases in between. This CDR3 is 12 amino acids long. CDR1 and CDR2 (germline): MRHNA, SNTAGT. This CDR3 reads CAPGHGDQPQHF. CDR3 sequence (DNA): TGTGCCCCGGGACATGGAGATCAGCCCCAGCATTTT.

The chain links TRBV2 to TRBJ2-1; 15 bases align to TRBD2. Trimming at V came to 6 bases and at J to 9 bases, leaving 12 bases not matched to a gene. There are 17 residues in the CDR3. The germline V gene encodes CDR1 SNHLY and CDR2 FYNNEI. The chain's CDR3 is CASRGPGLAGGQGEQFF. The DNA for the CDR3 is TGTGCCAGCAGGGGCCCCGGACTAGCGGGGGGGCAGGGTGAGCAGTTCTTC. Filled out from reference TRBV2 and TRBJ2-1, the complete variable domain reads EPEVTQTPSHQVTQMGQEVILRCVPISNHLYFYWYRQILGQKVEFLVSFYNNEISEKSEIFDDQFSVERPDGSNFTLKIRSTKLEDSAMYFCASRGPGLAGGQGEQFFGPGTRLTVL.

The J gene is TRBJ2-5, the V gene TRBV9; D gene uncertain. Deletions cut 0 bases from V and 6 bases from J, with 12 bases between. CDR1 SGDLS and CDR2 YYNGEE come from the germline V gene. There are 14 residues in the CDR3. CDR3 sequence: CASSVVPNGQTQYF. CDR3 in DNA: TGTGCCAGCAGCGTAGTCCCTAACGGGCAGACCCAGTACTTC.

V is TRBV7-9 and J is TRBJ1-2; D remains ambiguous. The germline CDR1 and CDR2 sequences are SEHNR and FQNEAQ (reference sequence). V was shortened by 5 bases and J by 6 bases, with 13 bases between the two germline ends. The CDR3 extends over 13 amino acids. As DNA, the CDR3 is TGTGCCAGCAGCCTCCCTCCCGGCCATGGCTACACCTTC. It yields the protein CASSLPPGHGYTF.

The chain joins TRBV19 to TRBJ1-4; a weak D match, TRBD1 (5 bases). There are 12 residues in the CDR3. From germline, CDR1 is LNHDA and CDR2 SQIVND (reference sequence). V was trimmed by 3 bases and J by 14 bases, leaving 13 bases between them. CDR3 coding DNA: TGTGCCAGTAGTATCGACAGTATAAAGCTGTTTTTT. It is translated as CASSIDSIKLFF.

The CDR3, as DNA: TGTGCCAGCAGTCCGGGGGCAACCGATACGCAGTATTTT. As protein: CASSPGATDTQYF. The chain links TRBV6-1 to TRBJ2-3; D is possibly TRBD1 or TRBD2 (6 bases each). The germline V gene encodes CDR1 MNHNS and CDR2 SASEGT. The germline V and J ends were trimmed by 5 bases and 6 bases, with 12 bases remaining between them. CDR3 size: 13 residues.

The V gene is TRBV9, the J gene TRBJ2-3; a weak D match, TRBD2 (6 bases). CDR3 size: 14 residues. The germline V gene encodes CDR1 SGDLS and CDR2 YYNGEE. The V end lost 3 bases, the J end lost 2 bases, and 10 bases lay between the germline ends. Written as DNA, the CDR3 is TGTGCCAGCAGCGGGGGCGGGGTCACAGATACGCAGTATTTT. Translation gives CASSGGGVTDTQYF.

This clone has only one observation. The CDR3 DNA follows: TGTGCCAGCAGCCTGACCGGGCCCTATGGCTACACCTTC. Amino acid sequence: CASSLTGPYGYTF. V gene TRBV27 combines with J gene TRBJ1-2; D call uncertain. Trimming removed 6 bases at V and 4 bases at J, with 12 bases between. Germline CDR1 MNHEY, CDR2 SMNVEV (reference sequence). The CDR3 has 13 amino acids.

The CDR3 spells CASEAAANTEAFF. CDR3 DNA: TGTGCTAGTGAGGCCGCGGCGAACACTGAAGCTTTCTTT. This sequence joins TRBV12-5 and TRBJ1-1; D is unresolved. Trimming left V 7 bases short and J 1 base short, with 10 bases between. Germline V gives CDR1 LGHNT, CDR2 FRNRAP. CDR3 length equals 13 residues.

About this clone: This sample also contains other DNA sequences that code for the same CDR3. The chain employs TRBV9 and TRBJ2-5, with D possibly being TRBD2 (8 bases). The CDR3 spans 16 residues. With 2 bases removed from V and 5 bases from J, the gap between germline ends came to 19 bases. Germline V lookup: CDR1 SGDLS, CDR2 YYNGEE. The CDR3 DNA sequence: TGTGCCAGCAGCGTCGGGGGGGAGAGGGGGCTGGAGACCCAGTACTTC. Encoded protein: CASSVGGERGLETQYF.

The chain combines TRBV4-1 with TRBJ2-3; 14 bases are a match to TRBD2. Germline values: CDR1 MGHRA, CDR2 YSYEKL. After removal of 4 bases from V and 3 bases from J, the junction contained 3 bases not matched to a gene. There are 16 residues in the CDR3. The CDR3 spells CASSRLAGGRTDTQYF. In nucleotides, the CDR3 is TGCGCCAGCAGCCGACTAGCGGGGGGGCGGACAGATACGCAGTATTTT.

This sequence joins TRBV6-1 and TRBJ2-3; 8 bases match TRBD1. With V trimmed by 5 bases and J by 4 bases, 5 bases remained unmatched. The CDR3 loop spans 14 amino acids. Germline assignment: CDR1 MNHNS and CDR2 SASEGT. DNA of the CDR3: TGTGCCAGCAGTATACAGGGGGGAGCAGATACGCAGTATTTT. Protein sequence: CASSIQGGADTQYF.

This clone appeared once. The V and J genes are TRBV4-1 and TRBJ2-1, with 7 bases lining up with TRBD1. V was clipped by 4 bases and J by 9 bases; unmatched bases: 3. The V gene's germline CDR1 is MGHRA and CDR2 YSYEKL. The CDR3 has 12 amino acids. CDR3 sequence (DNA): TGCGCCAGCAGCCCCACAGGGGCTGAGCAGTTCTTC. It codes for CASSPTGAEQFF.

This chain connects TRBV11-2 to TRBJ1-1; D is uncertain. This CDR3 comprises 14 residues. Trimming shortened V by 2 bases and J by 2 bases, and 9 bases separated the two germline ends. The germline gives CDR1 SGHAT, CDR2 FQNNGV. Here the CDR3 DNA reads TGTGCCAGCAGCTTATTCCCAGCAAACACTGAAGCTTTCTTT. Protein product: CASSLFPANTEAFF.

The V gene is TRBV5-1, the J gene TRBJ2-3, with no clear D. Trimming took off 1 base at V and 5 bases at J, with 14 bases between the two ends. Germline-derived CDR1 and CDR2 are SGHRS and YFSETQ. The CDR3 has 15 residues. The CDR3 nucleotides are TGCGCCAGCAGCTTGAGGAGCCTTGTCGGAGATACGCAGTATTTT. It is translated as CASSLRSLVGDTQYF.

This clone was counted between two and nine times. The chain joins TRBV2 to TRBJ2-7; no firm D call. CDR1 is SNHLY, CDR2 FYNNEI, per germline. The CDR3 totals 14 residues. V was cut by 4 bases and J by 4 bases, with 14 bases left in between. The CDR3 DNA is TGTGCCAGCAGTGCGGGCAGGCTGGGTTACGAGCAGTACTTC. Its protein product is CASSAGRLGYEQYF.

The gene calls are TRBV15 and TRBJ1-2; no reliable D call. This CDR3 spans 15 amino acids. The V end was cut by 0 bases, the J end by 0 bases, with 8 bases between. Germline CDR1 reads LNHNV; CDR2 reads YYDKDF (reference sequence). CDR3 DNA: TGTGCCACCAGCAGAGAGCGTACTACTAACTATGGCTACACCTTC. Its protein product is CATSRERTTNYGYTF. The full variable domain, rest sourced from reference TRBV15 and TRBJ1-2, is DAMVIQNPRYQVTQFGKPVTLSCSQTLNHNVMYWYQQKSSQAPKLLFHYYDKDFNNEADTPDNFQSRRPNTSFCFLDIRSPGLGDTAMYLCATSRERTTNYGYTFGSGTRLTVV.

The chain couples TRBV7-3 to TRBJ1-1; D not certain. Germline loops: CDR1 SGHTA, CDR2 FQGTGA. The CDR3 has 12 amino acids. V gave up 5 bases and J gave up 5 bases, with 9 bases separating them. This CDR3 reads CASSPFWTEAFF. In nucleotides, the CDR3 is TGTGCCAGCAGCCCATTTTGGACTGAAGCTTTCTTT.